This TCR beta chain was recovered during a study of cytomegalovirus exposure and HLA in healthy donors. About the research overall: Earlier sequencing of about 179 million T cells yielded nearly 120 million unique TCR beta sequences.

Regarding the study as a whole: Researchers catalogued 150 or so TCR beta chains as cytomegalovirus-associated.

With 60 Vbeta and 13 Jbeta primers, the PCR was carried out. The protocol was immunoSEQ multiplex PCR, while the TCRdb copy is restricted to in-frame clones and leaves out a portion. Among approximately 170,000 clones listed, around 85% were seen once. Germline CDR1 reads GTSNPN; CDR2 reads SVGIG (reference sequence). The CDR3 is 14 amino acids. Trimming pared 4 bases from V and 8 bases from J, leaving 17 bases between. Points on this clone: Antigen unknown.

The chain links TRBV30 to TRBJ1-4, with D hard to call. The source of this sequence is a boy aged 2 to 10 in good health and CMV-seronegative. Source material: PBMCs. CDR3 region: CAWKPPGAREKLFF. For the CDR3, the DNA is TGTGCCTGGAAACCTCCGGGAGCGAGGGAAAAACTGTTTTTT.